A single sample is the source of the 26 T cell receptor beta chains below, sequenced in a study of a mutant IDH1 vaccine in newly diagnosed glioma. No antigens are known for them. Time point defined: week 35, safety follow-up. Vaccinated patients received 300 ug of mutant IDH1 20-mer peptide per dose, with topical imiquimod. Measured with immunoSEQ multiplex PCR; TCRdb has only the in-frame clones, and not every one. The repertoire holds about 68,000 clones, 84% seen once, with roughly 12% in the top ten. The source was PBMCs, collected from a glioma patient whose treatment included an IDH1 peptide vaccine. These receptors were collected from a man between 18 and 35 years old with glioma.

This chain uses TRBV19 with TRBJ1-1; TRBD1 matches at 12 bases. Germline V gene data show CDR1 as LNHDA and CDR2 as SQIVND (reference sequence). This CDR3 contains 14 residues. The V and J ends lost 9 bases and 7 bases, in that order; junction bases with no gene match: 9. The CDR3 region is CASKLGQGADEAFF. The CDR3 coding sequence is TGTGCCAGCAAACTGGGACAGGGGGCTGATGAAGCTTTCTTT.

J is TRBJ1-1 and V is TRBV7-2; D might be TRBD1 (6 bases). The V gene's germline CDR1 is SGHTA and CDR2 FQGNSA. The CDR3 is 15 residues long. V gave up 5 bases and J gave up 4 bases, with 17 bases separating them. The CDR3 loop is CASSDHSTGSTEAFF. The CDR3 DNA sequence: TGTGCCAGCAGCGACCATAGTACAGGGAGCACTGAAGCTTTCTTT.

The rearrangement joins TRBV5-1 to TRBJ2-3; 8 positions agree with TRBD2. This CDR3 is built from 16 residues. Germline lookup yields CDR1 SGHRS and CDR2 YFSETQ. Trimming cost V 0 bases and J 4 bases; bases outside gene matches: 7. CDR3 in amino acids: CASSLVAGGGPDTQYF. As DNA, the CDR3 is TGCGCCAGCAGCTTGGTTGCGGGGGGTGGCCCAGATACGCAGTATTTT.

The chain couples TRBV11-2 to TRBJ2-7; D gene uncertain. The CDR3 is 14 amino acids. Germline CDR1 is SGHAT and CDR2 is FQNNGV. The V end was cut by 0 bases, the J end by 2 bases, with 8 bases between. CDR3 region: CASSLERLTYEQYF. CDR3 sequence (DNA): TGTGCCAGCAGCTTAGAACGTCTTACCTACGAGCAGTACTTC.

The rearrangement uses TRBV7-2 and TRBJ2-7, with 7 bases that match TRBD1. This CDR3 region has 14 residues. V was clipped by 4 bases and J by 5 bases; unmatched bases: 8. Germline values: CDR1 SGHTA, CDR2 FQGNSA. This chain's CDR3 is CASSSNRGRNEQYF. CDR3 nucleotide sequence: TGTGCCAGCAGCTCCAACAGGGGTAGGAACGAGCAGTACTTC.

V usage is TRBV10-3 and J usage is TRBJ2-5, with TRBD2 matching over 7 bases. This CDR3 comprises 16 residues. V dropped 4 bases and J dropped 0; count of bases not matched to a gene: 8. Germline V CDR1 and CDR2: ENHRY, SYGVKD. The CDR3 DNA follows: TGTGCCATCAGTGTCCTCAGCGGGAAGAACCAAGAGACCCAGTACTTC. Translated, it gives CAISVLSGKNQETQYF.

This clone was recorded a few times. An end of the junction does not agree with germline; a read error may underlie this. The chain couples TRBV29-1 to TRBJ1-4; D is possibly TRBD1 (6 bases). This CDR3 has 14 amino acids. Germline CDR1 SQVTM, CDR2 ANQGSEA. The CDR3 bases are TGCAGCGTTGAAGGGGCGCAGGGGAAAGGTGTTTTAGATTTT. This translates into CSVEGAQGKGVLDF.

The chain carries TRBV6-5 and TRBJ1-1, with a tentative D call TRBD1 (6 bases). The CDR3 covers 14 residues. Trimming removed 2 bases from V and 6 bases from J, with 13 bases in between. CDR1 MNHEY and CDR2 SVGAGI come from the germline V gene. The DNA for the CDR3 is TGTGCCAGCAGTTACGTGGGGGCAGGGGCTGAAGCTTTCTTT. This sequence encodes CASSYVGAGAEAFF.

The V call is TRBV9, the J call TRBJ2-3; 11 positions match TRBD2. This CDR3 contains 18 residues. CDR1 and CDR2 from the germline V gene are SGDLS and YYNGEE. Trimming removed 3 bases from V and 3 bases from J; junction bases left unmatched: 12. In DNA form, the CDR3 reads TGTGCCAGCAGCGCCACGATTTCGACTAGCGGGGATACAGATACGCAGTATTTT. Amino acid sequence: CASSATISTSGDTDTQYF.

The J gene is TRBJ1-4, the V gene TRBV4-3; D ambiguous. This CDR3 has 19 residues. The germline V and J ends were trimmed by 2 bases and 0 bases, with 19 bases remaining between them. Germline-derived CDR1 and CDR2 are LGHNA and YSLEER. CDR3 protein: CASSQLGPVVDATNEKLFF. The CDR3 DNA is TGCGCCAGCAGCCAACTCGGGCCAGTGGTTGATGCAACTAATGAAAAACTGTTTTTT.

The chain couples TRBV18 to TRBJ2-7, with 13 bases lining up with TRBD2. Germline V gene data show CDR1 as KGHSH and CDR2 as LQKENI. CDR3 length equals 17 residues. Trimming took 5 bases from V and 0 from J; bases not matched to a gene: 7. CDR3 in DNA: TGTGCCAGCTCAGCCCCGGGACTAGCGGGGAGCTCCTACGAGCAGTACTTC. Translated, it gives CASSAPGLAGSSYEQYF.

The chain is built from TRBV18 and TRBJ2-7; D remains unclear. This CDR3 is 13 amino acids long. Trimming removed 2 bases at V and 3 bases at J, with 8 bases between. The germline V gene encodes CDR1 KGHSH and CDR2 LQKENI. CDR3 region: CASSPFDDYEQYF. Written as DNA, the CDR3 is TGTGCCAGCTCACCATTTGATGACTACGAGCAGTACTTC.

In this sample, this clone turned up once. This chain links TRBV6-6 with TRBJ2-7, with D hard to call. V shed 6 bases and J shed 3 bases, with 12 bases lying between them. CDR1 and CDR2 from the germline V gene are MNHNY and SVGAGI (reference sequence). This CDR3 spans 13 amino acids. The CDR3 region has the DNA TGTGCCAGCAGACTCGACGTGGGCTACGAGCAGTACTTC. Translated: CASRLDVGYEQYF.

CDR3 nucleotides: TGTGCCACCAGCAGAGACGCGGGAGGCATATACGAGCAGTACTTC. This encodes CATSRDAGGIYEQYF. The genes are TRBV15 and TRBJ2-7, with 8 bases matching TRBD2. This CDR3 has 15 amino acids. V was pared by 0 bases and J by 4 bases, with 5 bases of the junction left unmatched. Germline V CDR1 and CDR2: LNHNV, YYDKDF (reference sequence).

The chain couples TRBV27 to TRBJ2-7; 7 nucleotides agree with TRBD2. V lost 5 bases, J lost 3 bases, and 7 bases stayed unmatched. The CDR3 length is 14 residues. Germline-derived CDR1 and CDR2 are MNHEY and SMNVEV (reference sequence). CDR3 sequence: CASSPGLSFYEQYF. CDR3 sequence (DNA): TGTGCCAGCAGTCCGGGACTATCCTTCTACGAGCAGTACTTC.

This clone was recorded once. The chain has TRBV12-2 and TRBJ1-3; the table's D gene call, TRBD1, was not cross checked with the DNA. TRBV12-2 is assigned pseudogene status. The CDR3 contains 18 residues. The CDR3 here is CASRLPVQGLTTGNTIYF. In DNA, the CDR3 is TGTGCAAGTCGCTTACCCGTACAGGGGCTCACTACTGGAAACACCATATATTTT.

The genes are TRBV6-5 and TRBJ1-2, with D tentatively TRBD1 (5 bases). The CDR3 runs to 15 residues. Trimming shortened V by 2 bases and J by 4 bases, and 14 bases separated the two germline ends. Germline V gives CDR1 MNHEY, CDR2 SVGAGI. CDR3 loop: CASSYAGFPAYGYTF. In DNA, the CDR3 is TGTGCCAGCAGTTACGCAGGGTTCCCTGCCTATGGCTACACCTTC.

About this clone: One end of the junction varies from germline; a read error may be responsible. The V and J genes are TRBV7-7 and TRBJ2-2; no firm D call. The CDR3 consists of 16 residues. Germline-derived CDR1 and CDR2 are SSHAT and FNYEAQ (reference sequence). This CDR3 is CASSFSGLGNTGELFF. Here the CDR3 DNA reads TGTGCTAGCAGCTTTTCGGGTCTCGGGAACACCGGGGAGCTGTTTTTT.

The chain combines TRBV19 with TRBJ1-5; D is uncertain. V was pared by 3 bases and J by 0 bases, with 9 bases between. The length of the CDR3 is 15 residues. Germline V CDR1 and CDR2: LNHDA, SQIVND (reference sequence). As DNA, the CDR3 is TGTGCCAGTAGTATGTATTATGATAGCAATCAGCCCCAGCATTTT. As protein: CASSMYYDSNQPQHF. The whole variable domain, filled in from reference TRBV19 and TRBJ1-5, reads DGGITQSPKYLFRKEGQNVTLSCEQNLNHDAMYWYRQDPGQGLRLIYYSQIVNDFQKGDIAEGYSVSREKKESFPLTVTSAQKNPTAFYLCASSMYYDSNQPQHFGDGTRLSIL.

Here the CDR3 reads CASRNTGEGARNEQFF. The CDR3 bases are TGTGCCAGCAGGAATACAGGTGAGGGGGCGAGGAATGAGCAGTTCTTC. The J gene is TRBJ2-1, the V gene TRBV7-9, with 7 bases lining up with TRBD1. The germline V gene has CDR1 SEHNR and CDR2 FQNEAQ (reference sequence). J was trimmed by 7 bases and V by 6 bases; bases with no gene match: 15. The CDR3 covers 16 residues.

V and J are TRBV6-5 and TRBJ1-1; 7 bases agree with TRBD1. Germline-derived CDR1 and CDR2 are MNHEY and SVGAGI. CDR3 length equals 15 residues. The junction had 7 bases not matched to a gene; V was cut back by 2 bases and J by 4 bases. The CDR3 nucleotides read TGTGCCAGCAGTTACGGGGAGGGGGCAGGCACTGAAGCTTTCTTT. Residues: CASSYGEGAGTEAFF.

A single count supports this clone. This chain connects TRBV6-5 to TRBJ2-2; 7 bases align to TRBD1. Germline V lookup: CDR1 MNHEY, CDR2 SVGAGI. Unmatched junction bases numbered 7, after V lost 5 bases and J lost 4 bases. This CDR3 region has 15 residues. CDR3: CASSGHRGGTGELFF. The CDR3 DNA follows: TGTGCCAGCAGTGGACACAGGGGTGGCACCGGGGAGCTGTTTTTT.

The chain uses TRBV6-1 and TRBJ1-2, with D maybe TRBD1 (5 bases). V gave up 8 bases and J gave up 0 bases, with 13 bases separating them. This CDR3 has 14 amino acids. Germline V lookup: CDR1 MNHNS, CDR2 SASEGT. The CDR3 reads CASRSGSSNYGYTF. The CDR3 DNA follows: TGTGCCAGCCGATCAGGGTCTTCTAACTATGGCTACACCTTC.

V is TRBV5-1 and J is TRBJ1-1, with D maybe TRBD1 (5 bases). Trimming took off 5 bases at V and 4 bases at J, with 15 bases between the two ends. This CDR3 contains 14 residues. Germline V gives CDR1 SGHRS, CDR2 YFSETQ. CDR3 protein: CASRVRGTSTEAFF. CDR3 sequence (DNA): TGCGCCAGCAGGGTACGGGGGACGAGCACTGAAGCTTTCTTT.

This clone appeared a single time. This chain uses TRBV5-1 with TRBJ2-7; D is unresolved. V was trimmed by 1 base and J by 0 bases, leaving 11 bases between them. Germline V gene lookup returns CDR1 SGHRS and CDR2 YFSETQ. The CDR3 has 15 residues. The CDR3 nucleotides read TGCGCCAGCAGCTTGTCGACTGAGAGCTCCTACGAGCAGTACTTC. Encoded protein: CASSLSTESSYEQYF.

This chain links TRBV19 with TRBJ1-2; 11 nucleotides line up with TRBD1. CDR3 length: 15 residues. Trimming at V came to 5 bases and at J to 6 bases, leaving 8 bases not matched to a gene. Germline assignment: CDR1 LNHDA and CDR2 SQIVND (reference sequence). DNA for the CDR3: TGTGCCAGTAGTCAAACCGGGACAGGGGGTCATGGCTACACCTTC. It translates to CASSQTGTGGHGYTF.